The source of this T cell receptor beta chain is a study of CD8 T cells in acute hepatitis C reinfection. Study conclusions and caveats: A V04-02/J02-02 clonotype was among under 15 public ones, independent of outcome. No chronic follow-up sample yielded enough NS3-1073 specific cells.

This sample's time point: naive CD8 control sorted from an acute-time-point sample. Sequenced by immunoSEQ multiplex PCR; TCRdb stores in-frame clones only, minus some. The data contain about 38,000 clones, 80% to 90% of them seen just once; the ten biggest clones take up 9.5% to 13%. About this clone: The antigen remains unidentified.

The receptor was isolated from a woman aged 18-35 years who spontaneously cleared hepatitis C infection. The sample taken for sequencing was naive CD8+ T cells from PBMCs.

CDR3 sequence: CASSGLGQFF. CDR3 bases: TGTGCCAGCAGTGGTCTTGGGCAGTTCTTC. The chain couples TRBV2 to TRBJ2-1; D not resolved. Germline lookup yields CDR1 SNHLY and CDR2 FYNNEI. Trimming pared 4 bases from V and 12 bases from J, leaving 7 bases between. The CDR3 spans 10 residues.